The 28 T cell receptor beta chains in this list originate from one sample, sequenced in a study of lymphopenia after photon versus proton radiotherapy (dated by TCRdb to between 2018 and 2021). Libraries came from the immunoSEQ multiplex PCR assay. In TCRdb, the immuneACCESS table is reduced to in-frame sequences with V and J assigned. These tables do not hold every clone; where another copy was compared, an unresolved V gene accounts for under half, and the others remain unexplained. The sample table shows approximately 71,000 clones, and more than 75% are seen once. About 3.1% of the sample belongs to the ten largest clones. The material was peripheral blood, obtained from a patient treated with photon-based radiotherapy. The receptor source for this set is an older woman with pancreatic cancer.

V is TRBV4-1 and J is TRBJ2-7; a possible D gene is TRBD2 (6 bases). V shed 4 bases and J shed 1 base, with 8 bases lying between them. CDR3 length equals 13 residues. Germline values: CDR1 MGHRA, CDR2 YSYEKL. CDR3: CASSRGLSYEQYF. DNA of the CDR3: TGCGCCAGCAGCCGCGGACTATCCTACGAGCAGTACTTC.

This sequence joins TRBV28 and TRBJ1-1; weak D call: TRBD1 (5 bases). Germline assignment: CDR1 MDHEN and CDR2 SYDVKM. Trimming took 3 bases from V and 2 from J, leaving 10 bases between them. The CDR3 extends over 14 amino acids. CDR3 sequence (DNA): TGTGCCAGCAGTTTGGGAGGGGACAACACTGAAGCTTTCTTT. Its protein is CASSLGGDNTEAFF.

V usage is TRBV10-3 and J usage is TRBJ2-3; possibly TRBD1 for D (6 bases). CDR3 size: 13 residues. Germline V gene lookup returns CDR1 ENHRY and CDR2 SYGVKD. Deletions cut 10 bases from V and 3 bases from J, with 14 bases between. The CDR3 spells CANRQDSTDTQYF. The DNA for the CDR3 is TGTGCCAACCGACAGGACAGTACAGATACGCAGTATTTT.

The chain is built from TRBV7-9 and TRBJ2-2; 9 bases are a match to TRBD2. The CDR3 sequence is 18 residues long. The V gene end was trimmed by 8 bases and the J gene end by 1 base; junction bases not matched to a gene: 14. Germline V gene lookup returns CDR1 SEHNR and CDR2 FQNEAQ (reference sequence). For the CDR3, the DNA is TGTGCCAGCCCCACGTCCGGCGGGAGGGCCGGGAACACCGGGGAGCTGTTTTTT. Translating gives CASPTSGGRAGNTGELFF.

The CDR3 sequence: CASSPTGGGGELFF. The CDR3 bases are TGTGCCAGCAGCCCGACAGGGGGCGGCGGGGAGCTGTTTTTT. The V and J genes are TRBV7-2 and TRBJ2-2, with 10 bases lining up with TRBD1. The CDR3 loop spans 14 amino acids. The V segment lost 5 bases and the J segment 7 bases; nucleotides outside the gene matches: 4. Germline lookup yields CDR1 SGHTA and CDR2 FQGNSA.

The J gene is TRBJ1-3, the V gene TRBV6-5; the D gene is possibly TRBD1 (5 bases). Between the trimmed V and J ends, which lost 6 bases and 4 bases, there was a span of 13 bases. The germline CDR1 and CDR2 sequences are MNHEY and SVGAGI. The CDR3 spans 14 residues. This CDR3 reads CASRTNGAGNTIYF. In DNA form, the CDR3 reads TGTGCCAGCAGAACCAACGGGGCCGGAAACACCATATATTTT.

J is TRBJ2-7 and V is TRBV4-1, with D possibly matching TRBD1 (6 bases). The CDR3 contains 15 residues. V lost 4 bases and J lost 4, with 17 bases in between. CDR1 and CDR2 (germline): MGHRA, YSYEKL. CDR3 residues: CASSPWDNSEYEQYF. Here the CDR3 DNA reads TGCGCCAGCAGCCCGTGGGACAACAGCGAGTACGAGCAGTACTTC.

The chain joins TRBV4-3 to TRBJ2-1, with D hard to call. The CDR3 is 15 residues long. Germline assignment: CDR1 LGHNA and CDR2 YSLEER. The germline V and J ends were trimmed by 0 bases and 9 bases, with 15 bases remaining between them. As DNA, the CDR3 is TGCGCCAGCAGCCAAGATACGGCGGCCGGAAGTGAGCAGTTCTTC. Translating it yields CASSQDTAAGSEQFF.

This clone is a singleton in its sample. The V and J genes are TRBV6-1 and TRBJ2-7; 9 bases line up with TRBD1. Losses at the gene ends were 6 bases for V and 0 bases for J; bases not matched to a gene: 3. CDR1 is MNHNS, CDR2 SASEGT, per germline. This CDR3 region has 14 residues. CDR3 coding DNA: TGTGCCAGCAGGGCGGGACAGGGCTCCTACGAGCAGTACTTC. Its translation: CASRAGQGSYEQYF.

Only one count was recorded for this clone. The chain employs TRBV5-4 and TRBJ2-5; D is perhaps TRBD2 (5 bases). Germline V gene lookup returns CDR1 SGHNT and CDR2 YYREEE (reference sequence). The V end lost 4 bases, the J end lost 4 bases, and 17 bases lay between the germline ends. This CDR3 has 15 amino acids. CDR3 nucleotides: TGTGCCAGCAGCGCCTGGCAACAAGGAGGAGAGACCCAGTACTTC. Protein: CASSAWQQGGETQYF.

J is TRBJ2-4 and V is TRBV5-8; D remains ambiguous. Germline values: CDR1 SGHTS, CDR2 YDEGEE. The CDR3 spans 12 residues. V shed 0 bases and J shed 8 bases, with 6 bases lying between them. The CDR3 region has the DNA TGTGCCAGCAGCTTGGACTCCGACATTCAGTACTTC. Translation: CASSLDSDIQYF. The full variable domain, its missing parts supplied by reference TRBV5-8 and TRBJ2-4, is EAGVTQSPTHLIKTRGQQATLRCSPISGHTSVYWYQQALGLGLQFLLWYDEGEERNRGNFPPRFSGRQFPNYSSELNVNALELEDSALYLCASSLDSDIQYFGAGTRLSVL.

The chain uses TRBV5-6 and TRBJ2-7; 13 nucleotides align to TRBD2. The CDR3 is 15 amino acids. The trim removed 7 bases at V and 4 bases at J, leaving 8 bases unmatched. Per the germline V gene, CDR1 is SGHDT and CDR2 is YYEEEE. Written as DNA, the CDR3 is TGTGCCAGCGGTTTACTAGCGGGAGGGCGTTACGAGCAGTACTTC. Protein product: CASGLLAGGRYEQYF. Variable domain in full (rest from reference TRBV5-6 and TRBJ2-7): DAGVTQSPTHLIKTRGQQVTLRCSPKSGHDTVSWYQQALGQGPQFIFQYYEEEERQRGNFPDRFSGHQFPNYSSELNVNALLLGDSALYLCASGLLAGGRYEQYFGPGTRLTVT.

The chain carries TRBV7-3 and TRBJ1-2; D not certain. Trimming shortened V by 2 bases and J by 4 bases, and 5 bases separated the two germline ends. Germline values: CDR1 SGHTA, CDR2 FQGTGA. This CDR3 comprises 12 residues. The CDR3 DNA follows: TGTGCCAGCAGCTTAGATGGCTATGGCTACACCTTC. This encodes CASSLDGYGYTF.

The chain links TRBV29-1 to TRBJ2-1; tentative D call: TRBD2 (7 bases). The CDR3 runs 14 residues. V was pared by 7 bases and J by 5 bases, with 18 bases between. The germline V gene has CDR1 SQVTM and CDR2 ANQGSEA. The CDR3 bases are TGCAGCGGGAGGGGGGGCGATCAAGACAATGAGCAGTTCTTC. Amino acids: CSGRGGDQDNEQFF.

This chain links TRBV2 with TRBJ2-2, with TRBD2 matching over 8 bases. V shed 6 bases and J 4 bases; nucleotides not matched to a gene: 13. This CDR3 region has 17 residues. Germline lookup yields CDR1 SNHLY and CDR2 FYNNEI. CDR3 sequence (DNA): TGTGCCAGCAGGGGAGCGGGAGATAGGTTTGGCACCGGGGAGCTGTTTTTT. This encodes CASRGAGDRFGTGELFF.

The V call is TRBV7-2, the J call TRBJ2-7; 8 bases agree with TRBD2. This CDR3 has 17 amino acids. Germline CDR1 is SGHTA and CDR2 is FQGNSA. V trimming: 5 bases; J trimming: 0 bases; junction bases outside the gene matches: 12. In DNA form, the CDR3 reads TGTGCCAGCAGCCCAACAATCCAAAGCGGGAGCTCCTACGAGCAGTACTTC. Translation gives CASSPTIQSGSSYEQYF.

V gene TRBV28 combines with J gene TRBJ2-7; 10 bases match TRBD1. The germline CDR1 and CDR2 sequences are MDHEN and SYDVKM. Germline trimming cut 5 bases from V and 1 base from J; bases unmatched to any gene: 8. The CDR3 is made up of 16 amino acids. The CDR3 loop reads CASSPPGQGGSYEQYF. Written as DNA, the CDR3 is TGTGCCAGCAGTCCCCCTGGACAGGGGGGATCCTACGAGCAGTACTTC. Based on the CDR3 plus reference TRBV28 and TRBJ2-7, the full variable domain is DVKVTQSSRYLVKRTGEKVFLECVQDMDHENMFWYRQDPGLGLRLIYFSYDVKMKEKGDIPEGYSVSREKKERFSLILESASTNQTSMYLCASSPPGQGGSYEQYFGPGTRLTVT.

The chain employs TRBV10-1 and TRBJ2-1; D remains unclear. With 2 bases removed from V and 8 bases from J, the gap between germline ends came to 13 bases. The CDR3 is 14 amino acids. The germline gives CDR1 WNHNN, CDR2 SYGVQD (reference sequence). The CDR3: CASSEVPLRDEQFF. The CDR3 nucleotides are TGCGCCAGCAGTGAGGTACCCCTAAGGGATGAGCAGTTCTTC.

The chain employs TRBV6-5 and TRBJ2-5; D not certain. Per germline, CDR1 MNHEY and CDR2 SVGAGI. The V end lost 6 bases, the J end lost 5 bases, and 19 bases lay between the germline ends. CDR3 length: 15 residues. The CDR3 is CASRHKGWGGETQYF. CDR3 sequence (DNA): TGTGCCAGCAGACACAAGGGTTGGGGTGGGGAGACCCAGTACTTC.

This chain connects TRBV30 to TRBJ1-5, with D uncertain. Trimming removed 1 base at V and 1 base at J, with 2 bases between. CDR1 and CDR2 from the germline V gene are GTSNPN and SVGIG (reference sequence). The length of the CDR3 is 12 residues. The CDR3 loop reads CAWSASNQPQHF. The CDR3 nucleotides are TGTGCCTGGAGTGCGAGCAATCAGCCCCAGCATTTT. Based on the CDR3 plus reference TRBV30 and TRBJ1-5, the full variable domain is SQTIHQWPATLVQPVGSPLSLECTVEGTSNPNLYWYRQAAGRGLQLLFYSVGIGQISSEVPQNLSASRPQDRQFILSSKKLLLSDSGFYLCAWSASNQPQHFGDGTRLSIL.

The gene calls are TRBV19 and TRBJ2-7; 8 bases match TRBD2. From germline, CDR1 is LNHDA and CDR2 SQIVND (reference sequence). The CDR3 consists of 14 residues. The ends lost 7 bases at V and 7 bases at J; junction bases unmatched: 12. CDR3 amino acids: CASKTGLGLGEQYF. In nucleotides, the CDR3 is TGTGCCAGTAAGACGGGACTAGGGTTGGGTGAGCAGTACTTC. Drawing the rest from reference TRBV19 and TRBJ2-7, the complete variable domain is DGGITQSPKYLFRKEGQNVTLSCEQNLNHDAMYWYRQDPGQGLRLIYYSQIVNDFQKGDIAEGYSVSREKKESFPLTVTSAQKNPTAFYLCASKTGLGLGEQYFGPGTRLTVT.

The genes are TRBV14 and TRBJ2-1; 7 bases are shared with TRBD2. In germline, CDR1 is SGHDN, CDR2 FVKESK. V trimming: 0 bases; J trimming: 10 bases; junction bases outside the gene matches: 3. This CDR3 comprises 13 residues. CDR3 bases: TGTGCCAGCAGCCAAGATTTGGGGGGGGAGCAGTTCTTC. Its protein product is CASSQDLGGEQFF.

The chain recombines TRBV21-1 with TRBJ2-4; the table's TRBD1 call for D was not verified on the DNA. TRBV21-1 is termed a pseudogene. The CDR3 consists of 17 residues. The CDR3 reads CASSKHPQGPPKNIQYF. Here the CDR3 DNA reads TGTGCCAGCAGCAAGCATCCACAGGGACCACCTAAAAACATTCAGTACTTC.

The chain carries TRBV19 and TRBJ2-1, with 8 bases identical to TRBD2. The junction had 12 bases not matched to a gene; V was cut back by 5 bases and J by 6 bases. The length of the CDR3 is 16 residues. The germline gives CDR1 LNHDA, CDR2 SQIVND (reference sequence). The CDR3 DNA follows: TGTGCCAGTAGTTCCACCGGGACTAGACATCTCAATGAGCAGTTCTTC. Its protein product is CASSSTGTRHLNEQFF. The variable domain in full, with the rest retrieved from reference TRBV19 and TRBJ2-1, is DGGITQSPKYLFRKEGQNVTLSCEQNLNHDAMYWYRQDPGQGLRLIYYSQIVNDFQKGDIAEGYSVSREKKESFPLTVTSAQKNPTAFYLCASSSTGTRHLNEQFFGPGTRLTVL.

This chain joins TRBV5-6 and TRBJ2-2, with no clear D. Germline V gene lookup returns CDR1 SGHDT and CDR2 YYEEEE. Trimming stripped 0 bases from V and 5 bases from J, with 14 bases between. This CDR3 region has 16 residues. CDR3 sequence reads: CASSLVRLEGTGELFF. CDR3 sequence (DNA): TGTGCCAGCAGCTTGGTGCGCCTAGAAGGTACCGGGGAGCTGTTTTTT.

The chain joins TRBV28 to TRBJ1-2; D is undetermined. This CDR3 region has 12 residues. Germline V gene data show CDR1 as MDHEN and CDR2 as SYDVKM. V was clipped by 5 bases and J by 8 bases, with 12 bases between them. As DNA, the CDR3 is TGTGCCAGCAGTCCCCCGGGCGGGGGCTACACCTTC. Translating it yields CASSPPGGGYTF.

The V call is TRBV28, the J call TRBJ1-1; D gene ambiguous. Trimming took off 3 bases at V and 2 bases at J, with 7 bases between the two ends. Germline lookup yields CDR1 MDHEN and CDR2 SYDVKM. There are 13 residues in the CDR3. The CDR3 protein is CASSFEGNTEAFF. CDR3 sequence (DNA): TGTGCCAGCAGTTTTGAGGGTAACACTGAAGCTTTCTTT.

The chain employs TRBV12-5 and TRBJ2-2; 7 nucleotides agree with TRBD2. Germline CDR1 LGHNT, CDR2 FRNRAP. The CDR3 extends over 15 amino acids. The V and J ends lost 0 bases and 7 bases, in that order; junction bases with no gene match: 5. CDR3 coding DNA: TGTGCTAGTGGTTTGGTACTGGGGGGGATCGGGGAGCTGTTTTTT. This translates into CASGLVLGGIGELFF.